The sequence of this T cell receptor (beta chain) was determined in a study of T cell responses to AZD1222 COVID-19 vaccine. Study conclusions and caveats: Epitopes outside B.1.351 and B.1.1.7 mutated regions reportedly drew nearly half of spike TCRs.

Sequencing used immunoSEQ multiplex PCR; TCRdb keeps in-frame clones, though not all of them. The sample holds more than 150,000 clones, 91% seen once. V lost 1 base to trimming and J lost 7 bases, with 18 bases between them. The CDR3 is 17 amino acids. CDR1 is SGHRS and CDR2 is YFSETQ in the germline V gene. For this clone: Its antigen is as yet unknown.

The study pooled second doses at about 4 or about 12 weeks. The V gene is TRBV5-1, the J gene TRBJ1-6, with D maybe TRBD1 (5 bases). The TCR originated in an adult who received the AZD1222 COVID-19 vaccine. This specimen consisted of peripheral blood, obtained 28 days after the second AZD1222 dose. The CDR3 loop is CASSLYSGGKGNSPLHF. CDR3 coding DNA: TGCGCCAGCAGCTTGTATTCCGGGGGGAAGGGCAATTCACCCCTCCACTTT.